The 18 T cell receptor beta chains below come from one sample, sequenced in a study of blood T cells in healthy people across ages. The authors ran a second PCR of about 6 to 11 cycles using a sample-barcoded 5' primer and a J-beta primer mix. TCRdb re-called the 5' RACE reads with MiXCR, one entry per CDR3 protein. Of about 1.8 million distinct CDR3 sequences in the sample, 49% are singletons; the top ten hold over 2%. The sample comprised blood. All receptors derive from a woman between 40 and 55 years old in good health.

The V and J genes are TRBV12-3 or TRBV12-4 and TRBJ2-5; 7 positions match TRBD2. The trim removed 3 bases at V and 11 bases at J, leaving 21 bases unmatched. The CDR3 extends over 17 amino acids. CDR3 bases: TGTGCCAGCAGTTTTGGGCTAGCGGCGAACTCCTACAATGAGCAGTACTTC. Protein product: CASSFGLAANSYNEQYF.

This clonotype was recorded a few times. The CDR3 is CASSLASGGASGANVLTF. CDR3 nucleotides: TGTGCCAGCAGCTTAGCATCGGGGGGGGCCTCTGGGGCCAACGTCCTGACTTTC. This chain links TRBV7-2 with TRBJ2-6; 8 positions match TRBD2. Germline V gene sequence: CDR1 SGHTA, CDR2 FQGNSA. The length of the CDR3 is 18 residues. The V and J ends lost 0 bases and 0 bases, in that order; junction bases with no gene match: 4.

DNA for the CDR3: TGCGCCAGCAGCTTCGGGACGGAAGGCCTTGGCTACACCTTC. Translation gives CASSFGTEGLGYTF. V usage is TRBV5-1 and J usage is TRBJ1-2; a possible D gene is TRBD1 (5 bases). Germline V gives CDR1 SGHRS, CDR2 YFSETQ. CDR3 length equals 14 residues. V lost 2 bases, J lost 7 bases, and 15 bases lay in between.

V usage is TRBV20-1 and J usage is TRBJ2-3; D not resolved. CDR1 DFQATT and CDR2 SNEGSKA come from the germline V gene (reference sequence). Between the trimmed V and J ends, which lost 1 base and 1 base, there was a span of 18 bases. This CDR3 is built from 17 residues. CDR3 coding DNA: TGCAGTGCTAGAGCCCCCCCCCCCGCTCCCCGCACAGATACGCAGTATTTT. Residues: CSARAPPPAPRTDTQYF.

The rearrangement joins TRBV29-1 to TRBJ2-3, with 9 bases lining up with TRBD2. This CDR3 comprises 15 residues. With 1 base clipped from V and 3 bases from J, the junction kept 5 bases outside the gene matches. CDR1 SQVTM and CDR2 ANQGSEA come from the germline V gene. The CDR3 DNA sequence: TGCAGCGTTGAAGCAGCGGGGGGAAGTACAGATACGCAGTATTTT. It encodes CSVEAAGGSTDTQYF.

This rearrangement joins TRBV7-2 to TRBJ2-7, with D possibly TRBD2 on 5 matching bases. Trimming took 5 bases from V and 7 from J, leaving 12 bases between them. The CDR3 sequence is 12 residues long. Germline V gene data show CDR1 as SGHTA and CDR2 as FQGNSA. CDR3 DNA sequence: TGTGCCAGCAGCCAAAGCGGTTCAGAGCAGTACTTC. Translating gives CASSQSGSEQYF.

This clonotype came up a few times. The J gene is TRBJ1-2, the V gene TRBV28, with unresolved D. CDR1 MDHEN and CDR2 SYDVKM come from the germline V gene. Deletions cut 5 bases from V and 8 bases from J, with 15 bases between. The CDR3 is 13 amino acids. The CDR3 DNA reads TGTGCCAGCAGTCTACGCGGTACTAGGGGCTACACCTTC. This translates into CASSLRGTRGYTF.

This sequence joins TRBV20-1 and TRBJ2-5; D possibly uses TRBD1 or TRBD2 (5 bases each). This CDR3 is built from 13 residues. Germline CDR1 DFQATT, CDR2 SNEGSKA (reference sequence). V was trimmed by 3 bases and J by 4 bases, leaving 12 bases between them. The CDR3 reads CSARIAGTETQYF. Written as DNA, the CDR3 is TGCAGTGCTAGGATCGCAGGGACAGAGACCCAGTACTTC.

The chain uses TRBV7-8 and TRBJ1-5, with D possibly matching TRBD1 (5 bases). CDR3 size: 15 residues. Trimming took 5 bases from V and 4 from J, leaving 15 bases between them. In germline, CDR1 is SGHVS, CDR2 FQNEAQ. This CDR3 is CASSHRGMENQPQHF. CDR3 DNA sequence: TGTGCCAGCAGCCACCGGGGGATGGAGAATCAGCCCCAGCATTTT.

This clonotype was detected only a few times. V and J are TRBV27 and TRBJ2-4; the match to TRBD1 covers 10 bases. The trim removed 4 bases at V and 13 bases at J, leaving 7 bases unmatched. The CDR3 runs 13 residues. Per germline, CDR1 MNHEY and CDR2 SMNVEV (reference sequence). The CDR3 region has the DNA TGTGCCAGCAGTTGGGACAGGGGTAGTGGCCAGTACTTC. This encodes CASSWDRGSGQYF.

The V gene is TRBV25-1, the J gene TRBJ1-2; maybe TRBD1 (5 bases). The CDR3 runs 13 residues. Trimming shortened V by 7 bases and J by 8 bases, and 17 bases separated the two germline ends. Germline-derived CDR1 and CDR2 are MGHDK and SYGVNS. The CDR3 sequence is CASTRNTQGGYTF. CDR3 nucleotides: TGTGCCAGCACCCGGAACACTCAGGGCGGCTACACCTTC.

The V gene is TRBV7-2, the J gene TRBJ2-1; TRBD1 matches at 9 bases. V gave up 3 bases and J gave up 7 bases; unmatched junction bases: 19. The CDR3 length is 19 residues. Germline CDR1 is SGHTA and CDR2 is FQGNSA. The CDR3 sequence is CASSLRDRAERLILNEQFF. The CDR3 DNA reads TGTGCCAGCAGCTTGCGGGACAGGGCCGAACGTTTGATCTTGAATGAGCAGTTCTTC.

This clonotype was counted a few times. The CDR3, as DNA: TGCGCCAGCAGCCCACAGGGGGGGTCGGGTTCACATGAGCAGTTCTTC. Protein product: CASSPQGGSGSHEQFF. The rearrangement uses TRBV4-3 and TRBJ2-1, with D perhaps TRBD1 (8 bases). The germline V gene encodes CDR1 LGHNA and CDR2 YSLEER. The V end lost 4 bases, the J end lost 8 bases, and 21 bases lay between the germline ends. The CDR3 has 16 amino acids.

The chain has TRBV6-5 and TRBJ2-7; no definite D call. CDR1 is MNHEY and CDR2 is SVGAGI in the germline V gene. With 8 bases removed from V and 3 bases from J, the gap between germline ends came to 14 bases. This CDR3 has 13 residues. The CDR3, as DNA: TGTGCCAGCGGCCGGGCGAGCCTCTACGAGCAGTACTTC. Translated, it gives CASGRASLYEQYF.

This clonotype came up once. This chain connects TRBV6-2 or TRBV6-3 to TRBJ2-5; D is perhaps TRBD1 (6 bases). Germline-derived CDR1 and CDR2 are MNHEY and SVGEGT. There are 14 residues in the CDR3. V lost 5 bases, J lost 2 bases, and 12 bases lay in between. CDR3 sequence reads: CASSVIGGQETQYF. In DNA form, the CDR3 reads TGTGCCAGCAGTGTAATAGGGGGACAAGAGACCCAGTACTTC.

This clonotype has only a few counts. This sequence joins TRBV12-3 or TRBV12-4 and TRBJ1-4, with 8 bases that match TRBD1. The CDR3 runs to 16 residues. V was pared by 5 bases and J by 4 bases, with 9 bases of the junction left unmatched. The CDR3 spells CASSPTGQGGNEKLFF. The CDR3 nucleotides read TGTGCCAGCAGTCCAACCGGACAGGGCGGTAATGAAAAACTGTTTTTT.

This clonotype was seen repeatedly, ten times or more. At one end the junction does not follow the germline gene, possibly because of a read error. The rearrangement links TRBV5-1 to TRBJ2-3; TRBD2 is a possible D gene (6 bases). Looked up from germline, CDR1 is SGHRS and CDR2 is YFSETQ. CDR3 length equals 15 residues. CDR3 DNA: TGTGCCAGCAGCTTAAGGTTAGCGGGCACAGATACGCAGTATTTT. Amino acid sequence: CASSLRLAGTDTQYF.

This clonotype was picked up one time. The chain is built from TRBV7-9 and TRBJ1-2, with D maybe TRBD1 (5 bases). V lost 5 bases and J lost 8, with 24 bases in between. The CDR3 runs to 16 residues. CDR1 and CDR2 from the germline V gene are SEHNR and FQNEAQ (reference sequence). The CDR3 DNA sequence: TGTGCCAGCAGCCAAGTCGGGGCGGATCTAAGCGGGGGCTACACCTTC. It specifies CASSQVGADLSGGYTF. The entire variable domain, with the rest obtained from reference TRBV7-9 and TRBJ1-2, is as follows: DTGVSQNPRHKITKRGQNVTFRCDPISEHNRLYWYRQTLGQGPEFLTYFQNEAQLEKSRLLSDRFSAERPKGSFSTLEIQRTEQGDSAMYLCASSQVGADLSGGYTFGSGTRLTVV.